Sequencing of this T cell receptor beta chain was carried out in a study of response to subunit inactivated influenza vaccine. General observations from the study: The authors proposed limited new T cell recruitment per seasonal influenza vaccination.

TCRdb fed the RT-PCR reads into MiXCR, producing one record per CDR3 protein. The sample gives over 800,000 distinct CDR3 sequences, around 20% of which show up once; roughly 10% is in the top ten. This clonotype appeared a few times. Its antigen remains unknown. Sequenced material: PBMCs from blood, taken 5 days after vaccination. The receptor was derived from a man aged 45-65 years who received an inactivated influenza vaccine.

CDR3 nucleotide sequence: TGTGCCAGCAGTTTCTCCTCCCAGGGCTACGAGCAGTACTTC. Translated, it gives CASSFSSQGYEQYF. The chain is built from TRBV12-3 or TRBV12-4 and TRBJ2-7; maybe TRBD1 (5 bases). V lost 3 bases and J 3 bases, leaving 12 bases between the germline ends. The CDR3 has 14 amino acids.